These 20 T cell receptor beta chains came from one sample sequenced in a study of shared clonotypes between healthy human individuals. Libraries were prepared by immunoSEQ multiplex PCR; TCRdb keeps only in-frame clonotypes and omits some of them. This table holds a few million clones, approximately 94% found once. What was sequenced was naive CD4+ T cells sorted from blood. This sample's subset: CD45RA+ positively selected. The receptors come from a man aged 18 to 30 in good health.

CDR3 sequence (DNA): TGTGCCAGCAGCGCCGGGACAGGGACCTTTGATGGCAATCAGCCCCAGCATTTT. Protein sequence: CASSAGTGTFDGNQPQHF. The rearrangement uses TRBV9 and TRBJ1-5; 9 bases match TRBD1. From germline, CDR1 is SGDLS and CDR2 YYNGEE. V lost 3 bases to trimming and J lost 2 bases; unmatched junction nucleotides: 12. This CDR3 is built from 18 residues.

V and J are TRBV14 and TRBJ2-2; 7 bases are a match to TRBD1. V shed 4 bases, J shed 3 bases, and the junction held 8 bases outside the gene matches. Per germline, CDR1 SGHDN and CDR2 FVKESK. The CDR3 sequence is 16 residues long. CDR3 DNA sequence: TGTGCCAGCAGCCTTCAGGGGGATTGGGACACCGGGGAGCTGTTTTTT. Protein: CASSLQGDWDTGELFF.

This sequence joins TRBV9 and TRBJ2-3; no definite D call. CDR3 length: 15 residues. V lost 2 bases and J 2 bases, leaving 12 bases between the germline ends. In germline, CDR1 is SGDLS, CDR2 YYNGEE. CDR3 nucleotides: TGTGCCAGCAGCGTGGCCTTGCTTATCACAGATACGCAGTATTTT. Amino acids: CASSVALLITDTQYF. The full variable domain, its missing parts supplied by reference TRBV9 and TRBJ2-3, is DSGVTQTPKHLITATGQRVTLRCSPRSGDLSVYWYQQSLDQGLQFLIQYYNGEERAKGNILERFSAQQFPDLHSELNLSSLELGDSALYFCASSVALLITDTQYFGPGTRLTVL.

This clone showed up just once. This sequence joins TRBV4-3 and TRBJ2-7; 8 bases are a match to TRBD1. Germline V gene sequence: CDR1 LGHNA, CDR2 YSLEER. V lost 0 bases to trimming and J lost 2 bases; unmatched junction nucleotides: 3. CDR3 length equals 15 residues. The CDR3 nucleotides read TGCGCCAGCAGCCAAGATGACAGGGGAACCTACGAGCAGTACTTC. The encoded protein is CASSQDDRGTYEQYF.

This rearrangement joins TRBV10-3 to TRBJ1-4, with TRBD1 as a possible D gene (5 bases). With 2 bases removed from V and 2 bases from J, the gap between germline ends came to 15 bases. This CDR3 is built from 17 residues. The germline V gene encodes CDR1 ENHRY and CDR2 SYGVKD. Here the CDR3 reads CAISEAPSTETNEKLFF. CDR3 nucleotides: TGTGCCATCAGTGAGGCCCCTTCGACAGAGACTAATGAAAAACTGTTTTTT.

The chain couples TRBV11-2 to TRBJ2-3; 8 bases align to TRBD2. V shed 1 base and J 4 bases; nucleotides not matched to a gene: 4. CDR1 and CDR2 from the germline V gene are SGHAT and FQNNGV. The CDR3 totals 15 residues. DNA of the CDR3: TGTGCCAGCAGCTTAGCCGGGAGGGTGGCAGATACGCAGTATTTT. As protein: CASSLAGRVADTQYF.

This rearrangement joins TRBV30 to TRBJ2-5, with 9 bases lining up with TRBD2. Germline CDR1 and CDR2: GTSNPN and SVGIG (reference sequence). The CDR3 runs to 15 residues. V shed 4 bases and J 2 bases; nucleotides not matched to a gene: 8. The CDR3 DNA follows: TGTGCCTGGAAACCTAGCGGGGTAATACAAGAGACCCAGTACTTC. This gives the protein CAWKPSGVIQETQYF.

This rearrangement joins TRBV6-1 to TRBJ1-1, with D possibly TRBD1 on 6 matching bases. The CDR3 is 12 amino acids. Trimming cost V 4 bases and J 8 bases, with 11 bases left between them. Looked up from germline, CDR1 is MNHNS and CDR2 is SASEGT. The DNA for the CDR3 is TGTGCCAGCAGTGTAGGGGGTCGCGAAGCTTTCTTT. Its translation is CASSVGGREAFF.

The chain recombines TRBV6-5 with TRBJ2-6; perhaps D is TRBD1 or TRBD2 (6 bases each). The CDR3 has 13 residues. V was shortened by 8 bases and J by 4 bases, with 9 bases between the two germline ends. Germline CDR1 and CDR2: MNHEY and SVGAGI. The CDR3 DNA reads as TGTGCCAGCGGGGGGCCGGGGGCCAACGTCCTGACTTTC. Amino acid sequence: CASGGPGANVLTF.

The chain employs TRBV7-9 and TRBJ2-5; 12 bases line up with TRBD2. The V and J ends lost 5 bases and 2 bases, in that order; junction bases with no gene match: 12. The CDR3 runs to 18 residues. CDR1 and CDR2 (germline): SEHNR, FQNEAQ (reference sequence). The CDR3 sequence is CASSLSGTSGPPQETQYF. The CDR3 region has the DNA TGTGCCAGCAGCCTAAGTGGGACTAGCGGGCCCCCTCAAGAGACCCAGTACTTC. The whole variable domain, remainder taken from reference TRBV7-9 and TRBJ2-5, is DTGVSQNPRHKITKRGQNVTFRCDPISEHNRLYWYRQTLGQGPEFLTYFQNEAQLEKSRLLSDRFSAERPKGSFSTLEIQRTEQGDSAMYLCASSLSGTSGPPQETQYFGPGTRLLVL.

The chain employs TRBV5-1 and TRBJ2-7; D may match TRBD1 or TRBD2 (5 bases each). V was pared by 0 bases and J by 5 bases, with 18 bases between. CDR1 SGHRS and CDR2 YFSETQ come from the germline V gene. This CDR3 comprises 16 residues. The CDR3, as DNA: TGCGCCAGCAGCTTGGGGGGCAGGGTGGGACCGGACGAGCAGTACTTC. Translating it yields CASSLGGRVGPDEQYF.

This clone was seen just once. This chain connects TRBV30 to TRBJ2-2; D gene ambiguous. The length of the CDR3 is 13 residues. Trimming stripped 0 bases from V and 4 bases from J, with 6 bases between. From germline, CDR1 is GTSNPN and CDR2 SVGIG (reference sequence). The CDR3, as DNA: TGTGCCTGGAGTGTACAGCTCACCGGGGAGCTGTTTTTT. Translated: CAWSVQLTGELFF.

A note on this clone: Additional DNA sequences in this sample encode the identical CDR3. The V call is TRBV5-4, the J call TRBJ1-3; the D gene is possibly TRBD1 (5 bases). CDR1 is SGHNT, CDR2 YYREEE, per germline (reference sequence). V lost 0 bases and J lost 0, with 7 bases in between. CDR3 length equals 15 residues. CDR3 in amino acids: CASSLAGVSGNTIYF. As DNA, the CDR3 is TGTGCCAGCAGCTTGGCGGGGGTCTCTGGAAACACCATATATTTT.

In the case of this clone: The sample holds other DNA sequences that translate to the same CDR3. The CDR3 sequence: CASSLVAGGNSPLHF. The CDR3 DNA is TGCGCCAGCAGCTTGGTGGCAGGGGGTAATTCACCCCTCCACTTT. V gene TRBV5-1 combines with J gene TRBJ1-6; TRBD1 aligns across 7 bases. Germline CDR1 reads SGHRS; CDR2 reads YFSETQ. The CDR3 loop spans 15 amino acids. With 0 bases clipped from V and 6 bases from J, the junction kept 3 bases outside the gene matches.

A remark on this clone: The germline gene is not matched at one end of the junction; a read error may be the cause. V and J are TRBV7-7 and TRBJ1-5, with no clear D. CDR1 and CDR2 from the germline V gene are SSHAT and FNYEAQ (reference sequence). This CDR3 has 13 residues. The CDR3: CASSPDINQPQHF. The CDR3 bases are TGTGCTAGCAGCCCCGACATTAATCAGCCCCAGCATTTT.

This chain links TRBV5-4 with TRBJ2-5; 8 nucleotides match TRBD2. There are 16 residues in the CDR3. The junction had 8 bases not matched to a gene; V was cut back by 0 bases and J by 4 bases. Germline V gene sequence: CDR1 SGHNT, CDR2 YYREEE (reference sequence). CDR3 region: CASSLARGGGVETQYF. The CDR3 DNA is TGTGCCAGCAGCTTGGCCCGGGGGGGAGGCGTAGAGACCCAGTACTTC.

CDR3 nucleotide sequence: TGTGCCTGCCCCCCTCCTCGGACAGAAAGGGGCTACACCTTC. It yields the protein CACPPPRTERGYTF. The chain recombines TRBV30 with TRBJ1-2; possibly TRBD1 for D (6 bases). Germline loops: CDR1 GTSNPN, CDR2 SVGIG (reference sequence). The CDR3 is 14 residues long. V gave up 6 bases and J gave up 8 bases, with 22 bases separating them.

J is TRBJ2-1 and V is TRBV7-2; D gene unclear. CDR3 length: 15 residues. V lost 5 bases and J 5 bases, leaving 16 bases between the germline ends. Germline CDR1 SGHTA, CDR2 FQGNSA. CDR3 region: CASSRGTLSHNEQFF. CDR3 DNA sequence: TGTGCCAGCAGCCGCGGAACCCTCTCTCACAATGAGCAGTTCTTC.

The gene calls are TRBV19 and TRBJ2-1, with 7 nucleotides matching TRBD2. The germline gives CDR1 LNHDA, CDR2 SQIVND (reference sequence). V was clipped by 3 bases and J by 4 bases; unmatched bases: 3. The CDR3 totals 14 residues. The CDR3, as DNA: TGTGCCAGTAGTATGTCTAGCGGTTACAATGAGCAGTTCTTC. Translating it yields CASSMSSGYNEQFF.

This rearrangement joins TRBV19 to TRBJ1-2; perhaps TRBD1 as D (5 bases). This CDR3 contains 14 residues. CDR1 and CDR2 (germline): LNHDA, SQIVND (reference sequence). V dropped 6 bases and J dropped 5 bases, with 16 bases sitting between them. The CDR3 protein is CASRSPQGGYGYTF. For the CDR3, the DNA is TGTGCCAGTAGAAGTCCCCAGGGTGGATATGGCTACACCTTC.